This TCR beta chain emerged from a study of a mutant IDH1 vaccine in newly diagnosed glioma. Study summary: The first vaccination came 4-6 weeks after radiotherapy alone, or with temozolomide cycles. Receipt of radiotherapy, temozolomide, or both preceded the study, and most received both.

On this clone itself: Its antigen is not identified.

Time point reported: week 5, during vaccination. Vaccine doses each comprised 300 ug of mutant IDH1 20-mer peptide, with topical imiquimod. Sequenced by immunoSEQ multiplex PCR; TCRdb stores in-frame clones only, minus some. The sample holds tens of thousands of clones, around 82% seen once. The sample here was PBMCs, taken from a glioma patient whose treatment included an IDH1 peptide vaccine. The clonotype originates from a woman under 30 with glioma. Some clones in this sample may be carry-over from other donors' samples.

CDR3: CASSLETRPSYEQYF. For the CDR3, the DNA is TGTGCCAGCAGCTTAGAAACTCGCCCATCCTACGAGCAGTACTTC. The V call is TRBV7-9, the J call TRBJ2-7; unclear D gene. Germline values: CDR1 SEHNR, CDR2 FQNEAQ (reference sequence). The V gene lost 1 base and the J gene lost 1 base, with 11 bases spanning the gap. This CDR3 spans 15 amino acids.